The 14 T cell receptor beta chains reported below all come from one sample, sequenced in a study of blood T cell repertoires in COVID-19. TCRdb's copy holds only in-frame clones and misses some; the assay was immunoSEQ multiplex PCR. This table has roughly 180,000 clones, roughly 94% appearing once. The sample comprised peripheral blood. Receptors were obtained from a man aged 30 to 39 with COVID-19, enrolled during active disease.

This CDR3 is CATSGTGTDTQYF. CDR3 bases: TGTGCCACCTCAGGGACAGGCACAGATACGCAGTATTTT. The chain carries TRBV19 and TRBJ2-3; 7 positions match TRBD1. V trimming: 10 bases; J trimming: 1 base; junction bases outside the gene matches: 5. The germline V gene encodes CDR1 LNHDA and CDR2 SQIVND (reference sequence). This CDR3 spans 13 amino acids.

The rearrangement links TRBV18 to TRBJ1-1; TRBD1 matches 9 bases. V shed 4 bases, J shed 5 bases, and the junction held 5 bases outside the gene matches. CDR3 length equals 14 residues. The germline gives CDR1 KGHSH, CDR2 LQKENI. CDR3 in amino acids: CASSLGQGRTEAFF. The CDR3 DNA is TGTGCCAGCTCACTGGGACAGGGAAGGACTGAAGCTTTCTTT.

The rearrangement uses TRBV5-1 and TRBJ2-3; D is possibly TRBD2 (5 bases). Germline CDR1 and CDR2: SGHRS and YFSETQ. CDR3 length equals 14 residues. Trimming cost V 2 bases and J 4 bases, with 11 bases left between them. The CDR3 sequence is CASSFGIEPDTQYF. The CDR3, as DNA: TGCGCCAGCAGCTTCGGGATAGAACCAGATACGCAGTATTTT.

V gene TRBV6-1 combines with J gene TRBJ2-5; TRBD2 matches at 15 bases. Germline loops: CDR1 MNHNS, CDR2 SASEGT. J was trimmed by 5 bases and V by 2 bases; bases with no gene match: 9. This CDR3 has 18 amino acids. CDR3 coding DNA: TGTGCCAGCAGTGAATTGGGGACTAGCGGGGGGATCTTGGAGACCCAGTACTTC. Translating gives CASSELGTSGGILETQYF.

The chain couples TRBV6-5 to TRBJ2-7; D perhaps matches TRBD2 (7 bases). The length of the CDR3 is 15 residues. In germline, CDR1 is MNHEY, CDR2 SVGAGI. The ends were cut back, 0 bases at V and 3 bases at J, with 12 bases in the middle. CDR3 sequence reads: CASSYSRRGLYEQYF. The CDR3 bases are TGTGCCAGCAGTTACTCGCGGCGGGGGCTCTACGAGCAGTACTTC.

This clone has more than one count but fewer than ten. The chain carries TRBV10-3 and TRBJ2-7, with 9 nucleotides matching TRBD1. J lost 2 bases, V lost 6 bases, and 5 bases had no gene match. CDR1 and CDR2 from the germline V gene are ENHRY and SYGVKD. This CDR3 comprises 14 residues. The CDR3 protein is CAIRGTGHPYEQYF. The CDR3 DNA reads as TGTGCCATCAGGGGGACAGGGCACCCCTACGAGCAGTACTTC.

The chain uses TRBV30 and TRBJ1-6; TRBD1 aligns across 9 bases. CDR3 length equals 15 residues. Germline V gives CDR1 GTSNPN, CDR2 SVGIG (reference sequence). V trimming: 0 bases; J trimming: 10 bases; junction bases outside the gene matches: 7. The CDR3 DNA reads as TGTGCCTGGAGTGTTAAGGGACAGGGCGGGTCACCCCTCCACTTT. Translation gives CAWSVKGQGGSPLHF.

The genes are TRBV3-1 (or the pseudogene TRBV3-2) and TRBJ2-1, with TRBD2 matching 10 bases. The CDR3 is 18 residues long. The germline gives CDR1 LGHDT, CDR2 YNNKEL (reference sequence). The J segment lost 2 bases and the V segment lost 4 bases, leaving 11 bases of the junction unmatched. CDR3 in DNA: TGTGCCAGCAGCCGAAGAAGCGGGGGGGCCATCCCCTACAATGAGCAGTTCTTC. It translates to CASSRRSGGAIPYNEQFF.

The V call is TRBV14, the J call TRBJ1-3; 8 bases map to TRBD1. The V and J ends lost 0 bases and 2 bases, in that order; junction bases with no gene match: 9. Germline V gene lookup returns CDR1 SGHDN and CDR2 FVKESK. This CDR3 has 18 residues. This CDR3 is CASSQDPPTTGAGNTIYF. Here the CDR3 DNA reads TGTGCCAGCAGCCAAGACCCGCCTACGACAGGGGCTGGAAACACCATATATTTT.

The chain uses TRBV29-1 and TRBJ2-3; 7 bases fit TRBD2. The CDR3 consists of 16 residues. The germline V gene encodes CDR1 SQVTM and CDR2 ANQGSEA. Trimming took 0 bases from V and 2 from J; bases not matched to a gene: 8. CDR3 loop: CSVEDPASGPTDTQYF. In DNA form, the CDR3 reads TGCAGCGTTGAAGATCCGGCTAGCGGACCCACAGATACGCAGTATTTT.

The chain carries TRBV2 and TRBJ2-7; weak D call: TRBD2 (6 bases). This CDR3 is built from 15 residues. The V gene's germline CDR1 is SNHLY and CDR2 FYNNEI. V lost 5 bases and J lost 6, with 20 bases in between. The CDR3 DNA is TGTGCCAGCAGTTGGACCCCCGAGGGAGGTTCCGAGCAGTACTTC. Its translation is CASSWTPEGGSEQYF. The whole variable domain, filled in from reference TRBV2 and TRBJ2-7, reads EPEVTQTPSHQVTQMGQEVILRCVPISNHLYFYWYRQILGQKVEFLVSFYNNEISEKSEIFDDQFSVERPDGSNFTLKIRSTKLEDSAMYFCASSWTPEGGSEQYFGPGTRLTVT.

The chain employs TRBV5-1 and TRBJ2-2, with TRBD2 matching over 10 bases. Germline assignment: CDR1 SGHRS and CDR2 YFSETQ. After removal of 3 bases from V and 2 bases from J, the junction contained 10 bases not matched to a gene. This CDR3 is built from 18 residues. The CDR3 coding sequence is TGCGCCAGCAGCTCCGGAATACTAGCGGGGCTAAACACCGGGGAGCTGTTTTTT. Its translation is CASSSGILAGLNTGELFF.

This chain uses TRBV27 with TRBJ2-5; TRBD1 aligns across 8 bases. CDR1 and CDR2 (germline): MNHEY, SMNVEV (reference sequence). The CDR3 consists of 18 residues. V shed 2 bases and J 4 bases; nucleotides not matched to a gene: 15. The DNA for the CDR3 is TGTGCCAGCAGTTTAAAGGCGGGCAGGGGGCTGGGGGGAGAGACCCAGTACTTC. It yields the protein CASSLKAGRGLGGETQYF.

V gene TRBV5-1 combines with J gene TRBJ2-2; perhaps TRBD1 as D (5 bases). V lost 4 bases to trimming and J lost 1 base, with 11 bases between them. Germline V lookup: CDR1 SGHRS, CDR2 YFSETQ. CDR3 length equals 15 residues. As DNA, the CDR3 is TGCGCCAGCAGCCCGAGGACAAAGAACACCGGGGAGCTGTTTTTT. It specifies CASSPRTKNTGELFF. The full variable domain, rest sourced from reference TRBV5-1 and TRBJ2-2, is KAGVTQTPRYLIKTRGQQVTLSCSPISGHRSVSWYQQTPGQGLQFLFEYFSETQRNKGNFPGRFSGRQFSNSRSEMNVSTLELGDSALYLCASSPRTKNTGELFFGEGSRLTVL.